This entry lists 13 T cell receptor beta chains sequenced from one sample in a study of T cells in women clearing cervical HPV infection (dated by TCRdb to between 2017 and 2018). Libraries were constructed by the immunoSEQ multiplex PCR assay. Not all clones reach the TCRdb copy of this immuneACCESS table, which keeps in-frame sequences only. Checked studies attribute under half of the gap to unresolved V genes and leave the rest unexplained. The sample's clone listing holds tens of thousands of clones. The ten largest account for over 8.5% of the sample. The sequencing input was blood buffy coat. The receptors originated from a woman aged 18-70 years with a cervical HPV16 infection that either progressed to CIN3+ or cleared (not recorded which).

About this clone: With the read ending 3 residues before the CDR3 end, the germline J gene is used to fill in that end. The chain combines TRBV10-3 with TRBJ2-3; no clear D. Germline lookup yields CDR1 ENHRY and CDR2 SYGVKD. CDR3 size: 12 residues. V lost 8 bases and J 1 base, leaving 7 bases between the germline ends. The CDR3 is CAIGQGTDTQYF. The CDR3 DNA, read in part, is TGTGCCATCGGGCAGGGCACAGATACG.

A word on this clone: The read finishes 3 residues shy of the CDR3 end, and the germline J gene is used to complete it. The V call is TRBV7-9, the J call TRBJ1-2; tentatively, D is TRBD1 (5 bases). The CDR3 covers 15 residues. CDR1 and CDR2 from the germline V gene are SEHNR and FQNEAQ (reference sequence). The sequenced CDR3 bases are TGTGCCAGCAGCTCGGGACTAGCGGGATACAATGAC. Residues: CASSSGLAGYND. The entire CDR3 is CASSSGLAGYNDYTF.

Concerning this clone itself: One junction end does not reproduce the germline sequence, and a read error may be involved. Sequencing ends 3 residues short of the CDR3 end; the germline J gene provides the rest. The chain is built from TRBV4-2 and TRBJ2-7, with D unclear. Germline V gene sequence: CDR1 LGHNA, CDR2 YNFKEQ. CDR3 length: 15 amino acids. The CDR3 region is CASSQEFRSSYEQYF. Incomplete CDR3 DNA: TGCGCCAGCAGCCAAGAGTTCCGTAGCTCCTACGAG.

A remark on this clone: The CDR3 is cut off 3 residues early in the read; its end comes from the germline J gene. This chain joins TRBV7-2 and TRBJ2-5, with a tentative D call TRBD2 (6 bases). The germline CDR1 and CDR2 sequences are SGHTA and FQGNSA. The CDR3 consists of 13 residues. Between the trimmed V and J ends, which lost 5 bases and 4 bases, there was a span of 11 bases. CDR3 residues: CASSPSAGETQYF. Partial CDR3 DNA: TGTGCCAGCAGCCCTTCAGCGGGAGAGACC.

In the case of this clone: From the germline J gene comes the end of the CDR3, since the read stops 3 residues before it. This rearrangement joins TRBV29-1 to TRBJ1-4, with 7 nucleotides matching TRBD1. The V and J ends lost 2 bases and 4 bases, in that order; junction bases with no gene match: 4. Germline CDR1 reads SQVTM; CDR2 reads ANQGSEA. The CDR3 covers 14 residues. The CDR3 DNA, read in part, is TGCAGCGTTGAATTGGGACAGTTTAATGAAAAA. As protein: CSVELGQFNEK. The CDR3 in full is CSVELGQFNEKLFF.

Remarks on this clone: The read ends 3 residues early relative to the CDR3; the germline J gene fills the gap. The chain employs TRBV6-2 or TRBV6-3 and TRBJ2-1, with D perhaps matching TRBD1 (5 bases). Germline loops: CDR1 MNHEY, CDR2 SVGEGT. The CDR3 extends over 14 amino acids. Trimming left V 6 bases short and J 8 bases short, with 17 bases between. The sequenced CDR3 bases are TGTGCCAGCAGCTTTAGGGGCAGGGATCATGAG. Encoded protein: CASSFRGRDHE. The complete CDR3 sequence is CASSFRGRDHEQFF.

On this clone: The CDR3 end is not reached by the read, which stops 3 residues before it; the germline J gene fills it in. J is TRBJ1-1 and V is TRBV20-1; D gene unclear. The length of the CDR3 is 14 residues. CDR1 and CDR2 from the germline V gene are DFQATT and SNEGSKA (reference sequence). Trimming shortened V by 2 bases and J by 0 bases, and 10 bases separated the two germline ends. The CDR3 sequence is CSARSHSVNTEAFF. The covered CDR3 bases are TGCAGTGCTAGATCTCACAGTGTGAACACTGAA.

About this clone: The read ends 3 residues early relative to the CDR3; the germline J gene fills the gap. This chain connects TRBV6-2 or TRBV6-3 to TRBJ2-2, with 10 bases matching TRBD2. Germline-derived CDR1 and CDR2 are MNHEY and SVGEGT. The CDR3 is made up of 15 amino acids. Losses at the gene ends were 8 bases for V and 0 bases for J; bases not matched to a gene: 3. The CDR3 sequence is CASRLAGSNTGELFF. CDR3 DNA, as far as it was read: TGTGCCAGCCGACTAGCGGGTTCGAACACCGGGGAG.

With regard to this clone: The read gets to within 3 residues of the CDR3 end, and the germline J gene fills in the rest. This sequence joins TRBV18 and TRBJ2-2, with 7 bases lining up with TRBD1. The CDR3 length is 15 residues. Per germline, CDR1 KGHSH and CDR2 LQKENI. The CDR3 bases that were read are TGTGCCAGCTCACCTACAGGGGTTCTTAGTTCACCG. This translates into CASSPTGVLSSP. The CDR3 as a whole reads CASSPTGVLSSPLFF.

Regarding this clone: With the read ending 3 residues before the CDR3 end, the germline J gene is used to fill in that end. The chain employs TRBV5-1 and TRBJ2-1, with no clear D. Looked up from germline, CDR1 is SGHRS and CDR2 is YFSETQ. The CDR3 extends over 11 amino acids. V lost 0 bases and J lost 9, with 4 bases in between. Partial CDR3 DNA: TGCGCCAGCAGCTTGGCCGTTGAG. Protein product: CASSLAVE. In full, the CDR3 is CASSLAVEQFF.

With regard to this clone: The CDR3 end is not reached by the read, which stops 3 residues before it; the germline J gene fills it in. The chain links TRBV12-5 to TRBJ2-5; the D gene is possibly TRBD1 (6 bases). The V gene's germline CDR1 is LGHNT and CDR2 FRNRAP. The CDR3 has 14 residues. V was clipped by 5 bases and J by 4 bases, with 14 bases between them. This CDR3 reads CASGKDSRIETQYF. The CDR3 DNA, read in part, is TGTGCTAGTGGTAAGGACAGCAGAATAGAGACC.

A word on this clone: The read stops 3 residues short of the end of the CDR3; the missing end is completed from the germline J gene. Other nucleotide sequences from this sample produce the same CDR3. The J gene is TRBJ1-3, the V gene TRBV18, with 7 bases that match TRBD1. V dropped 2 bases and J dropped 4; count of bases not matched to a gene: 11. Germline lookup yields CDR1 KGHSH and CDR2 LQKENI. This CDR3 has 17 residues. CDR3 bases read: TGTGCCAGCTCACCAAACAGGGGCGCGAGGGCAGGAAACACC. This gives the protein CASSPNRGARAGNT. In full, the CDR3 is CASSPNRGARAGNTIYF.

As to this clone: With the read ending 3 residues before the CDR3 end, the germline J gene is used to fill in that end. This chain connects TRBV28 to TRBJ1-5, with D possibly TRBD1 on 6 matching bases. V was clipped by 6 bases and J by 4 bases, with 22 bases between them. Per germline, CDR1 MDHEN and CDR2 SYDVKM. The CDR3 covers 17 residues. The CDR3 here is CASRSDGGRRGNQPQHF. The sequenced part of the CDR3 DNA is TGTGCCAGCAGATCGGACGGGGGGCGGAGGGGGAATCAGCCC.